This T cell receptor beta chain was captured in a study of Tregs in tolerant kidney transplant recipients (dated by TCRdb to the late 2010s). In the study overall: Before combined kidney and bone marrow transplantation, this study identified donor-specific regulatory T cells using TCRbeta sequencing and then followed those same cells after transplant.

Including the terminal cysteine and phenylalanine, the CDR3 comprises 16 residues. The read is trimmed to its CDR3 DNA, 48 bases read in frame from base 1. Via the germline V gene (reference sequence), CDR1 is SEHNR and CDR2 FQNEAQ. V ends up 5 bases short and J 3 bases short, with an unmatched junction base count of 12. Beyond this particular receptor, the publication reports: Because the PCR primers were changed over time for some patients, nucleotide-level comparison could not be performed across the samples from those patients. Expanding Tregs with activated donor B cells appeared to identify the most biologically relevant and donor-specific TCRbeta repertoire. In tolerant patients, donor-specific Tregs expanded more than Tregs overall, which suggests antigen-driven rather than nonspecific expansion. Because only a small number of patients were included, the study had limitations, and the results will need to be validated in larger populations as well as under other immunosuppression protocols. Biological reproducibility was not directly addressed, though technical replication error appeared minimal.

For TCRbeta CDR3 sequencing, genomic DNA was extracted from sorted cells using the QIAGEN DNeasy Blood and Tissue Kit. High-throughput TCRbeta CDR3 sequencing was carried out commercially through immunoSEQ, with PCR amplification with bias correction and internal controls included. The authors' analysis ran thus. Unique productive TCRbeta sequences were defined by CDR3 nucleotide sequence where primers matched, and otherwise by CDR3 amino acid sequence together with Vbeta and Jbeta genes. As a correction for sorting error, sequences shared between sorted populations at a frequency ratio of 2:1 or less were discarded, and the remaining shared sequences were assigned to the higher population. A sequence was defined as donor-reactive if the sequence was expanded at least 5-fold in CFSE-low cells compared with unstimulated cells and had a frequency of at least 0.01% in CFSE-low cells. Jensen-Shannon divergence, calculated on the top 100 TCRbeta sequences ranked by frequency, was used to quantify repertoire divergence. For samples with multiple sequencing runs, sorting error was corrected separately for each run before the runs were pooled. TCRdb took this table from immuneACCESS and kept in-frame rearrangements with V and J called. Such tables lack part of the clones; where checked against another copy, unresolved V genes explain under half of the gap, and the rest is unexplained. That table is the source of V, J and clone size, and D and trimming were worked out from the DNA. The sample data list about 21,000 clones, and over 70% of these were observed just once. Together, the top ten hold about a quarter of the sample.

The sample's time point label is to be understood as: 6 months after combined kidney and bone marrow transplant. Transplants used related donors with nonmyeloablative bone marrow transplantation; mixed chimerism was transient in the human trials. Thawed PBMCs were FACS-sorted into unstimulated Tregs (CD4+CD25+CD127-), CD4+ non-Tregs (CD4+CD25-), CD4 cells and CD8 cells. The patients were a handful of recipients of combined kidney and bone marrow transplants from the ITN036ST trial, and samples were available only for these trial subjects. Healthy control blood was separated into PBMCs by Ficoll density gradient and cryopreserved, and patient PBMCs were collected both before and after transplant. This clone was seen a handful of times. Its antigen is currently not known. It has no much larger one-base neighbor in the sample; base qualities were not kept.

The source of this sequence is a human patient who received a combined kidney and bone marrow transplant. Some T cells may derive from the graft donor when a transplant has been performed. The rearranged segments are TRBV7-9 and TRBJ1-2, and 7 bases in between align with TRBD1. Sequencing used CD8+ T cells from blood (PBMCs), obtained 6 months after the transplant. The encoded CDR3 is CASSPSEGGIYYGYTF. The DNA sequence is as follows: TGTGCCAGCAGCCCCAGCGAAGGGGGCATCTACTATGGCTACACCTTC.